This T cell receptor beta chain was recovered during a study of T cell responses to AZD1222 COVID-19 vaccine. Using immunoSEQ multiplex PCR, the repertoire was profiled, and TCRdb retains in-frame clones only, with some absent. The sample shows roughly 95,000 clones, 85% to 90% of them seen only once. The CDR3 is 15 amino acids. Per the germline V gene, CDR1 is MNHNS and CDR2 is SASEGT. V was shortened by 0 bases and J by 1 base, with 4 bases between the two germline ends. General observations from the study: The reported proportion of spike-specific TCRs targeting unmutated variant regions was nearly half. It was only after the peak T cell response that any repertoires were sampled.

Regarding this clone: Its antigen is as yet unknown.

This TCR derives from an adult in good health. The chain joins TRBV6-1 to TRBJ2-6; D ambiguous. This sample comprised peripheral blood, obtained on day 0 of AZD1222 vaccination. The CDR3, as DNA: TGTGCCAGCAGTGAAGCAGGGTCTGGGGCCAACGTCCTGACTTTC. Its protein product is CASSEAGSGANVLTF.